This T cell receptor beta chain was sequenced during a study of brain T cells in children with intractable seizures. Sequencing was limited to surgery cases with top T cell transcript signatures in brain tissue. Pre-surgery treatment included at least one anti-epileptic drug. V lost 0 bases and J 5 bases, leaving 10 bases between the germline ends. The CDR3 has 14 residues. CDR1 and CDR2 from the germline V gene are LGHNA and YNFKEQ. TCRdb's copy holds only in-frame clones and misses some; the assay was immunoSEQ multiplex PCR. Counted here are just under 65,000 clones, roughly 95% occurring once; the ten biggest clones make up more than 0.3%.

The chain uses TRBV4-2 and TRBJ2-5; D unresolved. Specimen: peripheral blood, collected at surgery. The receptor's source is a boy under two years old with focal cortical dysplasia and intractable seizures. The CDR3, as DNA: TGTGCCAGCAGCCAAGATCCAGGAACGGAGACCCAGTACTTC. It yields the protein CASSQDPGTETQYF.